The rows below give T cell receptor beta chains drawn from one sample of a study of shared clonotypes between healthy human individuals. The data were produced by immunoSEQ multiplex PCR, yet TCRdb's version contains in-frame clones alone and is incomplete. This sample yields around 600,000 clones, of which approximately 95% are seen a single time; 0.11% belongs to the top ten. Sequenced: naive CD8+ T cells sorted from blood. All receptors derive from a woman aged 25 to 45 in good health. Both conserved end residues are part of each CDR3. The D gene is left open where the match is weak. Clone sizes are given selectively: once, few, many, or a class where the clone is expanded.

V	D	size	J	CDR3	DNA
TRBV29-1	-	once	TRBJ2-7	CSVEVRQTYEQYF	TGCAGCGTTGAAGTTCGGCAGACCTACGAGCAGTACTTC
TRBV29-1	-	-	TRBJ1-2	CSVRTPGYYGYTF	TGCAGCGTTCGAACCCCGGGGTATTATGGCTACACCTTC
TRBV5-6	-	-	TRBJ2-6	CASSFLVRVAGANVLTF	TGTGCCAGCAGCTTTTTAGTTCGGGTGGCTGGGGCCAACGTCCTGACTTTC
TRBV15	TRBD2	once	TRBJ2-7	CATSEGLAGYEQYF	TGTGCCACCAGCGAGGGACTAGCGGGCTACGAGCAGTACTTC
TRBV7-3	TRBD1	-	TRBJ2-3	CASSVTGAVTDTQYF	TGTGCCAGCAGCGTAACAGGGGCCGTTACAGATACGCAGTATTTT
TRBV2	TRBD1	-	TRBJ2-7	CASMWTGDSYEQYF	TGTGCCAGCATGTGGACAGGGGACTCCTACGAGCAGTACTTC
TRBV9	-	-	TRBJ2-2	CASSVKVGSGIWELFF	TGTGCCAGCAGCGTCAAAGTCGGGAGTGGTATCTGGGAGCTGTTTTTT
TRBV14	-	-	TRBJ2-1	CASSPPGRLGQFF	TGTGCCAGCAGCCCGCCCGGACGCCTAGGGCAGTTCTTC
TRBV19	-	-	TRBJ2-1	CASSIAEGNEQFF	TGTGCCAGTAGTATAGCTGAAGGGAATGAGCAGTTCTTC
TRBV30	-	-	TRBJ1-1	CAWEVKGFSDAFF	TGTGCCTGGGAGGTCAAGGGGTTCTCGGACGCTTTCTTT
TRBV5-1	-	-	TRBJ2-5	CASSLNAPQETQYF	TGCGCCAGCAGCTTGAATGCCCCCCAAGAGACCCAGTACTTC
TRBV27	-	-	TRBJ2-3	CASSFGGGDTQYF	TGTGCCAGCAGTTTCGGGGGAGGCGATACGCAGTATTTT
TRBV4-1	-	-	TRBJ1-1	CASSQNQGWTEAFF	TGCGCCAGCAGCCAAAATCAGGGGTGGACTGAAGCTTTCTTT
TRBV27	TRBD2	-	TRBJ2-7	CASATIAGEIYEQYF	TGTGCCAGCGCAACAATAGCGGGCGAAATCTACGAGCAGTACTTC
TRBV13	TRBD2	-	TRBJ2-7	CASSLSRLAGSSYEQYF	TGTGCCAGCAGCTTAAGTCGGCTAGCGGGAAGCTCCTACGAGCAGTACTTC
TRBV19	-	-	TRBJ1-4	CASSIMAATNEKLFF	TGTGCCAGTAGTATTATGGCCGCAACTAATGAAAAACTGTTTTTT
TRBV5-6	TRBD1	-	TRBJ2-7	CASSLDQGDEQYF	TGTGCCAGCAGCTTGGATCAGGGGGACGAGCAGTACTTC
TRBV19	TRBD1	once	TRBJ1-5	CASSFDPGQGGNQPQHF	TGTGCCAGTAGTTTCGACCCAGGACAGGGTGGAAATCAGCCCCAGCATTTT
TRBV28	TRBD1	-	TRBJ1-5	CASSRDRGLWPQHF	TGTGCCAGCAGTCGGGACAGGGGCCTCTGGCCCCAGCATTTT
TRBV19	TRBD2	-	TRBJ2-1	CASLPQRLAGSPYNEQFF	TGTGCCAGTTTGCCGCAAAGACTAGCGGGTTCTCCTTACAATGAGCAGTTCTTC
TRBV7-9	TRBD1	-	TRBJ2-4	CASSPGTGGNIQYF	TGTGCCAGCAGCCCTGGGACAGGGGGGAACATTCAGTACTTC
TRBV7-9	-	-	TRBJ2-6	CASSRMDLTGANVLTF	TGTGCCAGCAGTCGAATGGACCTTACTGGGGCCAACGTCCTGACTTTC
TRBV7-1	-	-	TRBJ2-5	CASSPGQGLLPQETQYF	TGTGCCAGCAGCCCCGGGCAGGGGTTACTCCCTCAAGAGACCCAGTACTTC
TRBV6-5	TRBD1	-	TRBJ1-2	CASSYSTTGENYGYTF	TGTGCCAGCAGTTACTCGACGACAGGGGAGAACTATGGCTACACCTTC
TRBV7-9	TRBD2	-	TRBJ2-1	CASSLAQREYNEQFF	TGTGCCAGCAGCTTAGCCCAGCGGGAGTACAATGAGCAGTTCTTC
TRBV28	-	once	TRBJ1-5	CASSFAVSNQPQHF	TGTGCCAGCAGTTTTGCGGTTAGCAATCAGCCCCAGCATTTT
TRBV7-6	-	-	TRBJ1-2	CASSLKPGGGYGYTF	TGTGCCAGCAGCCTAAAGCCGGGGGGAGGGTATGGCTACACCTTC
TRBV19	TRBD2	-	TRBJ2-7	CASSIGGTSSYEQYF	TGTGCCAGTAGTATAGGTGGGACTAGCTCCTACGAGCAGTACTTC